What follows is one TCR beta chain and its context. Its antigen remains unknown. 13 Jbeta primers and 60 Vbeta primers were used for the PCR. Produced via immunoSEQ multiplex PCR; TCRdb's table is partial and in-frame only. Its table lists about 210,000 clones. CDR3 length: 17 residues. The J segment lost 6 bases and the V segment lost 4 bases, leaving 10 bases of the junction unmatched. Germline lookup yields CDR1 LNHDA and CDR2 SQIVND (reference sequence). The data originate from a study of cytomegalovirus exposure and HLA in healthy donors. Turning to the study itself: Most genotyped donors, 65% to 90% of about 430, had Caucasian-associated genetic ancestry.

Whole-study results and caveats: Clonal expansion was found to be greater in HLA-associated TCR beta chains than in equally common others in a later analysis.

In nominal health when sampled, donors likely had unrecorded immune exposures nonetheless. V is TRBV19 and J is TRBJ1-5; 12 positions match TRBD1. This sequence was found in a woman under 40 in good health and CMV-seropositive. Sequences were obtained from PBMCs. The CDR3 DNA follows: TGTGCCAGTAGTAGGGCAGGGACAGGGGGCGGGGGTCAGCCCCAGCATTTT. Amino acids: CASSRAGTGGGGQPQHF. Full variable domain (remainder filled in from reference TRBV19 and TRBJ1-5): DGGITQSPKYLFRKEGQNVTLSCEQNLNHDAMYWYRQDPGQGLRLIYYSQIVNDFQKGDIAEGYSVSREKKESFPLTVTSAQKNPTAFYLCASSRAGTGGGGQPQHFGDGTRLSIL.